Presented here are 25 T cell receptor beta chains from one specimen sequenced in a study of blood T cell repertoires in COVID-19. TCRdb keeps only in-frame clones here, not all; method: immunoSEQ multiplex PCR. The sample comprises roughly 200,000 clones, 83% of which are singletons, and 1.5% rests with the top ten. Sequencing was carried out using peripheral blood. Receptors originate from a human donor in a cohort sampled during active COVID-19.

The chain is built from TRBV19 and TRBJ1-2; 8 bases line up with TRBD1. The CDR3 runs to 13 residues. The J segment lost 8 bases and the V segment lost 3 bases, leaving 5 bases of the junction unmatched. The V gene's germline CDR1 is LNHDA and CDR2 SQIVND (reference sequence). The CDR3 nucleotides read TGTGCCAGTAGTATGGGCAGGGGGCCGGGCTACACCTTC. Encoded protein: CASSMGRGPGYTF. Together with reference TRBV19 and TRBJ1-2, the CDR3 gives the full variable domain: DGGITQSPKYLFRKEGQNVTLSCEQNLNHDAMYWYRQDPGQGLRLIYYSQIVNDFQKGDIAEGYSVSREKKESFPLTVTSAQKNPTAFYLCASSMGRGPGYTFGSGTRLTVV.

The V call is TRBV27, the J call TRBJ2-7; 15 bases are a match to TRBD2. The J segment lost 5 bases and the V segment lost 4 bases, leaving 18 bases of the junction unmatched. Germline V gives CDR1 MNHEY, CDR2 SMNVEV (reference sequence). The CDR3 spans 20 residues. The CDR3 region is CASSSRGPQRTSGRANEQYF. CDR3 coding DNA: TGTGCCAGCAGTTCCAGGGGACCCCAAAGGACTAGCGGGAGGGCAAACGAGCAGTACTTC.

This sequence joins TRBV28 and TRBJ2-1; D gene uncertain. The V end lost 3 bases, the J end lost 10 bases, and 7 bases lay between the germline ends. CDR1 and CDR2 (germline): MDHEN, SYDVKM. This CDR3 contains 11 residues. The CDR3 DNA reads TGTGCCAGCAGTTTGAGGCGGGAGCAGTTCTTC. This sequence encodes CASSLRREQFF.

The rearrangement joins TRBV28 to TRBJ2-2, with TRBD1 identical over 7 bases. This CDR3 has 17 residues. V trimming: 5 bases; J trimming: 4 bases; junction bases outside the gene matches: 13. From germline, CDR1 is MDHEN and CDR2 SYDVKM. The CDR3 reads CASSPSNRGWVTGELFF. The CDR3, as DNA: TGTGCCAGCAGTCCCTCAAACAGGGGCTGGGTCACCGGGGAGCTGTTTTTT.

The genes are TRBV3-1 (or the pseudogene TRBV3-2) and TRBJ1-2; unclear D gene. The CDR3 loop spans 15 amino acids. V was cut by 1 base and J by 5 bases, with 14 bases left in between. Germline CDR1 and CDR2: LGHDT and YNNKEL (reference sequence). The CDR3 bases are TGTGCCAGCAGCCAAGGTTGGTCGCGGGCGTATGGCTACACCTTC. Translated: CASSQGWSRAYGYTF.

The rearrangement joins TRBV10-3 to TRBJ2-7; D unclear. With 5 bases removed from V and 4 bases from J, the gap between germline ends came to 9 bases. The CDR3 has 12 amino acids. Germline lookup yields CDR1 ENHRY and CDR2 SYGVKD. The chain's CDR3 is CAISSDGYEQYF. The CDR3 DNA sequence: TGTGCCATCAGTAGTGACGGGTACGAGCAGTACTTC.

This clone was recorded a few times. The rearrangement joins TRBV13 to TRBJ2-7; D not certain. Trimming took off 0 bases at V and 3 bases at J, with 6 bases between the two ends. This CDR3 has 13 amino acids. Germline assignment: CDR1 PRHDT and CDR2 FYEKMQ (reference sequence). The CDR3 protein is CASSLGQFYEQYF. The CDR3 nucleotides read TGTGCCAGCAGCTTAGGGCAGTTCTACGAGCAGTACTTC.

The sample holds a few counts of this clone. The rearrangement joins TRBV19 to TRBJ2-1; weak D call: TRBD2 (5 bases). Germline CDR1 LNHDA, CDR2 SQIVND (reference sequence). V lost 5 bases to trimming and J lost 8 bases, with 13 bases between them. The CDR3 length is 13 residues. The CDR3 DNA is TGTGCCAGTAGTGGAAGGACGAGGGATGAGCAGTTCTTC. This translates into CASSGRTRDEQFF.

The genes are TRBV9 and TRBJ2-7; TRBD1 matches at 7 bases. The trim removed 0 bases at V and 3 bases at J, leaving 3 bases unmatched. There are 14 residues in the CDR3. Germline V gene sequence: CDR1 SGDLS, CDR2 YYNGEE. The CDR3 spells CASSVAGGIYEQYF. The CDR3 DNA is TGTGCCAGCAGCGTAGCAGGGGGAATCTACGAGCAGTACTTC.

This clone was picked up a small number of times. The chain links TRBV6-5 to TRBJ2-1, with 10 nucleotides matching TRBD2. The CDR3 has 15 residues. V shed 5 bases, J shed 10 bases, and the junction held 11 bases outside the gene matches. Germline values: CDR1 MNHEY, CDR2 SVGAGI. This CDR3 is CASSNQGLAAVEQFF. CDR3 DNA: TGTGCCAGCAGTAACCAAGGACTAGCGGCAGTCGAGCAGTTCTTC.

V and J are TRBV2 and TRBJ2-7, with D perhaps matching TRBD2 (6 bases). Germline assignment: CDR1 SNHLY and CDR2 FYNNEI. V was shortened by 6 bases and J by 3 bases, with 12 bases between the two germline ends. The CDR3 totals 13 residues. CDR3: CASRRDGGYEQYF. The CDR3 DNA follows: TGTGCCAGCAGAAGGGACGGGGGCTACGAGCAGTACTTC.

The chain uses TRBV19 and TRBJ1-5; D is perhaps TRBD1 (6 bases). V was trimmed by 7 bases and J by 2 bases, leaving 21 bases between them. This CDR3 is 17 amino acids long. Germline V CDR1 and CDR2: LNHDA, SQIVND (reference sequence). This chain's CDR3 is CASKLSEQGWGNQPQHF. For the CDR3, the DNA is TGTGCCAGTAAACTTTCGGAGCAGGGGTGGGGCAATCAGCCCCAGCATTTT.

The CDR3 nucleotides are TGTGCCAGCAGCTTAGTATCCGGGGACGAGCAGTACTTC. Its protein is CASSLVSGDEQYF. The chain recombines TRBV13 with TRBJ2-7, with D perhaps TRBD2 (5 bases). Germline V CDR1 and CDR2: PRHDT, FYEKMQ (reference sequence). Trimming pared 1 base from V and 5 bases from J, leaving 9 bases between. The CDR3 sequence is 13 residues long.

This clone was detected only once. The chain couples TRBV27 to TRBJ2-7; 7 nucleotides line up with TRBD1. Unmatched junction bases numbered 5, after V lost 1 base and J lost 2 bases. Germline CDR1 reads MNHEY; CDR2 reads SMNVEV (reference sequence). The CDR3 loop spans 15 amino acids. The CDR3 nucleotides read TGTGCCAGCAGTTTATACCCCGGACAGGCCTACGAGCAGTACTTC. It encodes CASSLYPGQAYEQYF.

The CDR3 protein is CATGTSGGAEDTQYF. The CDR3 region has the DNA TGTGCCACCGGGACTAGCGGGGGGGCCGAGGATACGCAGTATTTT. The V and J genes are TRBV10-3 and TRBJ2-3; 16 bases are shared with TRBD2. Germline V gives CDR1 ENHRY, CDR2 SYGVKD. The CDR3 runs to 15 residues. V lost 10 bases and J lost 6; bases outside the gene matches: 7.

V usage is TRBV7-2 and J usage is TRBJ2-1, with TRBD2 matching 11 bases. Germline CDR1 and CDR2: SGHTA and FQGNSA. Losses at the gene ends were 6 bases for V and 4 bases for J; bases not matched to a gene: 5. CDR3 length equals 15 residues. The CDR3 DNA follows: TGTGCCAGCAGAACGGGACTAGCGGAATACAATGAGCAGTTCTTC. Protein sequence: CASRTGLAEYNEQFF.

The rearrangement joins TRBV28 to TRBJ1-6; TRBD1 matches at 9 bases. Germline CDR1 MDHEN, CDR2 SYDVKM. The CDR3 is 17 amino acids. The junction had 13 bases not matched to a gene; V was cut back by 4 bases and J by 9 bases. The CDR3 region is CASSSTGGAAGGSPLHF. The CDR3 coding sequence is TGTGCCAGCAGTTCCACAGGGGGCGCCGCGGGTGGTTCACCCCTCCACTTT.

The genes are TRBV7-2 and TRBJ2-3, with TRBD2 as a possible D gene (5 bases). The CDR3 is 13 residues long. Trimming stripped 1 base from V and 3 bases from J, with 5 bases between. Germline-derived CDR1 and CDR2 are SGHTA and FQGNSA. CDR3 amino acids: CASSLGGTDTQYF. The CDR3 DNA reads TGTGCCAGCAGCTTAGGAGGGACAGATACGCAGTATTTT.

The V and J genes are TRBV27 and TRBJ1-3; D is unresolved. The CDR3 has 15 amino acids. Germline V lookup: CDR1 MNHEY, CDR2 SMNVEV (reference sequence). Trimming pared 2 bases from V and 1 base from J, leaving 9 bases between. DNA for the CDR3: TGTGCCAGCAGTTTAGGCGGGTTATCTGGAAACACCATATATTTT. Residues: CASSLGGLSGNTIYF.

V is TRBV4-3 and J is TRBJ1-2; 8 positions agree with TRBD1. The CDR3 totals 14 residues. Germline lookup yields CDR1 LGHNA and CDR2 YSLEER. Trimming took 4 bases from V and 1 from J; bases not matched to a gene: 2. This CDR3 reads CASSPGQGNYGYTF. CDR3 bases: TGCGCCAGCAGCCCAGGACAGGGTAACTATGGCTACACCTTC.

Written as DNA, the CDR3 is TGCACCAGCAGCCAAGGAGGAGGAGCCACTGAAGCTTTCTTT. Amino acid sequence: CTSSQGGGATEAFF. The rearrangement uses TRBV1 and TRBJ1-1. TRBV1 is described as a pseudogene. The CDR3 is 14 amino acids.

The chain combines TRBV15 with TRBJ2-7, with D perhaps TRBD1 (6 bases). Germline lookup yields CDR1 LNHNV and CDR2 YYDKDF (reference sequence). This CDR3 is 15 amino acids long. Deletions cut 5 bases from V and 3 bases from J, with 17 bases between. CDR3 region: CATSPGTIPVYEQYF. CDR3 bases: TGTGCCACCAGCCCCGGGACAATTCCCGTCTACGAGCAGTACTTC.

CDR3 sequence reads: CATSDLQGINHKTDQPQHF. Here the CDR3 DNA reads TGTGCCACCAGTGATTTGCAAGGTATTAACCACAAAACAGATCAGCCCCAGCATTTT. The chain carries TRBV24-1 and TRBJ1-5; D remains ambiguous. The V end lost 0 bases, the J end lost 5 bases, and 22 bases lay between the germline ends. This CDR3 has 19 residues. Germline assignment: CDR1 KGHDR and CDR2 SFDVKD.

The rearrangement joins TRBV6-5 to TRBJ1-1; D is possibly TRBD1 (5 bases). V lost 2 bases to trimming and J lost 4 bases, with 14 bases between them. Germline CDR1 reads MNHEY; CDR2 reads SVGAGI. The CDR3 loop spans 15 amino acids. Here the CDR3 reads CASSYPTGRGTEAFF. The CDR3 nucleotides are TGTGCCAGCAGTTACCCCACGGGGCGGGGCACTGAAGCTTTCTTT.

The V gene is TRBV18, the J gene TRBJ1-3; possibly TRBD1 for D (5 bases). V gave up 4 bases and J gave up 2 bases, with 6 bases separating them. The CDR3 totals 13 residues. Germline V gene data show CDR1 as KGHSH and CDR2 as LQKENI. CDR3 amino acids: CASSQGTGNTIYF. DNA for the CDR3: TGTGCCAGCTCACAGGGGACTGGAAACACCATATATTTT.